This T cell receptor beta chain stems from a study of cytomegalovirus exposure and HLA in healthy donors. On this clone: Its target is unknown.

It was with 60 Vbeta and 13 Jbeta primers that the PCR ran. Assay used: immunoSEQ multiplex PCR; TCRdb lists only in-frame clones, some missing. The sample contains some 130,000 clones, 76% of which appear only once. Findings of the study overall: Previously analyzed data showed that most TCR beta V segments were productive at a frequency of about 87% or about 30%. Common viral pathogens (according to a later analysis) appeared linked to several of the most significant clusters.

Trimming cost V 4 bases and J 7 bases; bases outside gene matches: 17. The length of the CDR3 is 17 residues. CDR1 is MNHEY and CDR2 is SMNVEV in the germline V gene (reference sequence). This clonotype was sampled from a man aged 40-49 years in good health and CMV-seronegative. The chain recombines TRBV27 with TRBJ2-7, with TRBD1 matching over 9 bases. Sequencing was done on a sample of PBMCs. The CDR3 coding sequence is TGTGCCAGCAGTTCCCAGGGGGGACAGGGCCCCCCGAGGGAGCAGTACTTC. Its translation: CASSSQGGQGPPREQYF.